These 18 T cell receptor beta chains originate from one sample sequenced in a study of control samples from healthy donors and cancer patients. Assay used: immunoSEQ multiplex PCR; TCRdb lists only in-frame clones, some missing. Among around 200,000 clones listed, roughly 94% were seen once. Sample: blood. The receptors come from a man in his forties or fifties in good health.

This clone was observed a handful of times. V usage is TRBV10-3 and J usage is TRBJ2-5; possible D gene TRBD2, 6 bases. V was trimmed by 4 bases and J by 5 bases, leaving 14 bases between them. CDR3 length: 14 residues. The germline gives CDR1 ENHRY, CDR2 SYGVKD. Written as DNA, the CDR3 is TGTGCCATCAGTGTCAGTAGCGGTCAGGAGACCCAGTACTTC. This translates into CAISVSSGQETQYF.

In DNA form, the CDR3 reads TGTGCCAGCTCACCACTTCCCTCTAGCAATCAGCCCCAGCATTTT. Translating it yields CASSPLPSSNQPQHF. This chain connects TRBV18 to TRBJ1-5; D not certain. The CDR3 consists of 15 residues. Per germline, CDR1 KGHSH and CDR2 LQKENI. Trimming took off 1 base at V and 0 bases at J, with 7 bases between the two ends. The full variable domain, its missing parts supplied by reference TRBV18 and TRBJ1-5, is NAGVMQNPRHLVRRRGQEARLRCSPMKGHSHVYWYRQLPEEGLKFMVYLQKENIIDESGMPKERFSAEFPKEGPSILRIQQVVRGDSAAYFCASSPLPSSNQPQHFGDGTRLSIL.

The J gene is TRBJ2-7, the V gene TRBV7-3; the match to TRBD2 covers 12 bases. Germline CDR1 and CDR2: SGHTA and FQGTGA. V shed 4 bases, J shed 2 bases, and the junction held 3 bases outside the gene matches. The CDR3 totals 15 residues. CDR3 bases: TGTGCCAGCAGCTCGACTAGCGGGGGCCCCTACGAGCAGTACTTC. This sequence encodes CASSSTSGGPYEQYF.

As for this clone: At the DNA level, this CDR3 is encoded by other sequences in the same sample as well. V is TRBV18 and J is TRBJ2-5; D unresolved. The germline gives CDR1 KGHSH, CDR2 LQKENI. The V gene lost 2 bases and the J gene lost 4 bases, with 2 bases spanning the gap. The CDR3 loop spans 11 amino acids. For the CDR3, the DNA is TGTGCCAGCTCACCAGGAGAGACCCAGTACTTC. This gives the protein CASSPGETQYF.

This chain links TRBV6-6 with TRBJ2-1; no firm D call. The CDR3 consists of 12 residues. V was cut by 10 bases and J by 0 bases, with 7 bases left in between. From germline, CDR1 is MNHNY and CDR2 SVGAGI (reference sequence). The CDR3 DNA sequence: TGTGCCACCCGGAGCTCCTACAATGAGCAGTTCTTC. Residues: CATRSSYNEQFF.

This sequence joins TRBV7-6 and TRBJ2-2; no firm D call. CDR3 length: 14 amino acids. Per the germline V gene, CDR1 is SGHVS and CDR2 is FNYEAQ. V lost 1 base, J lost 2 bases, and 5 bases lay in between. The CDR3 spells CASSLVDNTGELFF. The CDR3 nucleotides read TGTGCCAGCAGCTTAGTGGATAACACCGGGGAGCTGTTTTTT.

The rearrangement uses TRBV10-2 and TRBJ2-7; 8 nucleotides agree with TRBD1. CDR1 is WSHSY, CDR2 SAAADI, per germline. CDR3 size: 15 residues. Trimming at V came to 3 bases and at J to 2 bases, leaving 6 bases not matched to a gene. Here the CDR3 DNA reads TGCGCCAGCAGTGATCCCGGGACAGGTACCTACGAGCAGTACTTC. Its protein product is CASSDPGTGTYEQYF.

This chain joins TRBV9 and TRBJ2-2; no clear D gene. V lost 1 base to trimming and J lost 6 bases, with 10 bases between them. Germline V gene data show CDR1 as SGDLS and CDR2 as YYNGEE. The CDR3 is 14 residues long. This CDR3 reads CASSVTTGPGELFF. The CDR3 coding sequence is TGTGCCAGCAGCGTAACGACCGGTCCCGGGGAGCTGTTTTTT.

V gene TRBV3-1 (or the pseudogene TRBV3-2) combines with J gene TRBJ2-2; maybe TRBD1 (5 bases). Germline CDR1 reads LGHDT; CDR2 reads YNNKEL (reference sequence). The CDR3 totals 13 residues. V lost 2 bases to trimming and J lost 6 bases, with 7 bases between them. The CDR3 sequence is CASSQQGSGELFF. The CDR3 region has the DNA TGTGCCAGCAGCCAACAGGGATCCGGGGAGCTGTTTTTT.

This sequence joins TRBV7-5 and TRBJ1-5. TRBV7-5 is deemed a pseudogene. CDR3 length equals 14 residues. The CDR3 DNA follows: TGTGTCAGAAGCCAATGGGGTCGCAATCAGCCCCAGCATTTT. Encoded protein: CVRSQWGRNQPQHF.

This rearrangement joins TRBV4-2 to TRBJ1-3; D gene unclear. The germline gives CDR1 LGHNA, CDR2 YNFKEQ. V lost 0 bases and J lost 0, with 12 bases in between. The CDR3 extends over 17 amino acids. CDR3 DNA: TGTGCCAGCAGCCAAGAAGGACGGGAGGGCTCTGGAAACACCATATATTTT. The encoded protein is CASSQEGREGSGNTIYF.

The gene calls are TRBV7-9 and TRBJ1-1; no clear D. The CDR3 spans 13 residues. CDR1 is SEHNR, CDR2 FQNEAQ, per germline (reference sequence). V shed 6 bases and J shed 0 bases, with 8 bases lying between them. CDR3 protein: CASRARVNTEAFF. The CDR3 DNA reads TGTGCCAGCAGGGCCCGGGTGAACACTGAAGCTTTCTTT. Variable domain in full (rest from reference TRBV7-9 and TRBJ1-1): DTGVSQNPRHKITKRGQNVTFRCDPISEHNRLYWYRQTLGQGPEFLTYFQNEAQLEKSRLLSDRFSAERPKGSFSTLEIQRTEQGDSAMYLCASRARVNTEAFFGQGTRLTVV.

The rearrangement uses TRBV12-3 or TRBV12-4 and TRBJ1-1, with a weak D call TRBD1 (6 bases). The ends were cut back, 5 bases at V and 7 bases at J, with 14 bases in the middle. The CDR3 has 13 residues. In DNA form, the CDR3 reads TGTGCCAGCAGTCAACAGGGCTGGGGTGAAGCTTTCTTT. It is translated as CASSQQGWGEAFF.

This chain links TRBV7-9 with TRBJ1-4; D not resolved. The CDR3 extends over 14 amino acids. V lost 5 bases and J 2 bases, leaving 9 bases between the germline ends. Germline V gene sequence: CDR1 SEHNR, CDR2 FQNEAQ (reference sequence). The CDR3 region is CASSPQWTNEKLFF. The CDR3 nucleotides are TGTGCCAGCAGCCCTCAGTGGACTAATGAAAAACTGTTTTTT.

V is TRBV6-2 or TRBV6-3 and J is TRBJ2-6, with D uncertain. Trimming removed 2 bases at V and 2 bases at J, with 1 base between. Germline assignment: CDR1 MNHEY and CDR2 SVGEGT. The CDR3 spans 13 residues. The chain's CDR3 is CASSYTGANVLTF. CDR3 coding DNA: TGTGCCAGCAGTTACACTGGGGCCAACGTCCTGACTTTC.

CDR3 nucleotides: TGTGCCAGCAGCTTAGGGGCTGGGGTCGACACTGAAGCTTTCTTT. It codes for CASSLGAGVDTEAFF. V and J are TRBV7-9 and TRBJ1-1; D gene uncertain. Trimming stripped 1 base from V and 3 bases from J, with 12 bases between. Germline assignment: CDR1 SEHNR and CDR2 FQNEAQ (reference sequence). This CDR3 is built from 15 residues. Variable domain in full (rest from reference TRBV7-9 and TRBJ1-1): DTGVSQNPRHKITKRGQNVTFRCDPISEHNRLYWYRQTLGQGPEFLTYFQNEAQLEKSRLLSDRFSAERPKGSFSTLEIQRTEQGDSAMYLCASSLGAGVDTEAFFGQGTRLTVV.

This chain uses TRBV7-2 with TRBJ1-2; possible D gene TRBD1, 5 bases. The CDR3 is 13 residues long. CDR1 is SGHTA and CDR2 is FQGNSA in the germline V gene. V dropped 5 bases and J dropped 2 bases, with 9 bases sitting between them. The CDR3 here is CASSPQENYGYTF. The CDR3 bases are TGTGCCAGCAGCCCACAGGAAAACTATGGCTACACCTTC.

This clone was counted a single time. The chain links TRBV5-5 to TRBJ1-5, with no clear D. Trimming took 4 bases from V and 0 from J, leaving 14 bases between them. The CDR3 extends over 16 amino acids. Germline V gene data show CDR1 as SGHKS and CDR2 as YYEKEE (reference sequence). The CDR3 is CASSPAGFFSNQPQHF. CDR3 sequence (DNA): TGTGCCAGCAGCCCGGCCGGGTTTTTTAGCAATCAGCCCCAGCATTTT. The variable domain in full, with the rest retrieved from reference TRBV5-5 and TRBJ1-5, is DAGVTQSPTHLIKTRGQQVTLRCSPISGHKSVSWYQQVLGQGPQFIFQYYEKEERGRGNFPDRFSARQFPNYSSELNVNALLLGDSALYLCASSPAGFFSNQPQHFGDGTRLSIL.